Following are 29 T cell receptor beta chains from one sample sequenced in a study of somatic mutations in cytotoxic T cells in rheumatoid arthritis (dated by TCRdb to about 2017). Library construction relied on the immunoSEQ multiplex PCR assay. As stored in TCRdb, this immuneACCESS dataset retains in-frame rearrangements with V and J assigned. A fraction of the clones does not appear; measured against another copy, unresolved V genes explain less than half of the discrepancy, and the remainder lacks a known reason. The sample profile shows 25,000 to 30,000 clones; around nine tenths of them were found once. The ten most abundant clones make up approximately 9.4% of the sample. The sample comprised CD8+ T cells sorted from blood. The source of these receptors is an adult with rheumatoid arthritis.

The chain joins TRBV4-3 to TRBJ2-2, with D possibly TRBD1 on 6 matching bases. Germline V CDR1 and CDR2: LGHNA, YSLEER. Trimming took 3 bases from V and 4 from J, leaving 15 bases between them. CDR3 length equals 16 residues. This CDR3 reads CASSHGTGLGTGELFF. The CDR3 DNA reads as TGCGCCAGCAGCCACGGAACAGGGTTGGGCACCGGGGAGCTGTTTTTT.

This clone was picked up one time. J is TRBJ2-5 and V is TRBV11-2; no firm D call. The assigned J gene may be wrong: the sequence end matches TRBJ2-7 better. From germline, CDR1 is SGHAT and CDR2 FQNNGV. The CDR3 contains 13 residues. Here the CDR3 DNA reads TGTGCCAGCAGCTTAGGGCTAGCCTACGAGCAGTACTTC. Encoded protein: CASSLGLAYEQYF.

This clone was detected only a few times. This chain uses TRBV27 with TRBJ1-1; D remains ambiguous. Germline CDR1 is MNHEY and CDR2 is SMNVEV (reference sequence). This CDR3 region has 15 residues. V lost 5 bases, J lost 1 base, and 14 bases lay in between. The chain's CDR3 is CASSPLKAGNTEAFF. CDR3 coding DNA: TGTGCCAGCAGTCCCTTGAAGGCCGGGAACACTGAAGCTTTCTTT.

The V and J genes are TRBV9 and TRBJ2-3; TRBD2 aligns across 8 bases. Germline V gene sequence: CDR1 SGDLS, CDR2 YYNGEE. With V trimmed by 6 bases and J by 3 bases, 9 bases remained unmatched. The CDR3 covers 15 residues. CDR3 in DNA: TGTGCCAGCAATACGGGGGGGCGATCGACAGATACGCAGTATTTT. It codes for CASNTGGRSTDTQYF.

This rearrangement joins TRBV6-5 to TRBJ1-4, with D possibly being TRBD1 (5 bases). The CDR3 consists of 12 residues. Germline lookup yields CDR1 MNHEY and CDR2 SVGAGI. V lost 8 bases, J lost 4 bases, and 8 bases lay in between. This CDR3 reads CASGRVNEKLFF. CDR3 nucleotides: TGTGCCAGCGGCAGGGTTAATGAAAAACTGTTTTTT.

This chain links TRBV14 with TRBJ2-7; unclear D gene. V dropped 0 bases and J dropped 0 bases, with 9 bases sitting between them. CDR3 length: 15 residues. Germline CDR1 SGHDN, CDR2 FVKESK. In nucleotides, the CDR3 is TGTGCCAGCAGCCAAGATCCAGGATTCTCCTACGAGCAGTACTTC. Its translation: CASSQDPGFSYEQYF.

The chain joins TRBV4-1 to TRBJ2-7, with D hard to call. Trimming took off 1 base at V and 6 bases at J, with 10 bases between the two ends. The CDR3 runs 13 residues. Germline V gene data show CDR1 as MGHRA and CDR2 as YSYEKL. The CDR3 DNA reads as TGCGCCAGCAGCCAAGGGCCGAGAGGCGAGCAGTACTTC. Encoded protein: CASSQGPRGEQYF.

This chain uses TRBV19 with TRBJ2-3; the match to TRBD2 covers 9 bases. Trimming removed 5 bases from V and 0 bases from J; junction bases left unmatched: 6. The CDR3 consists of 16 residues. Per the germline V gene, CDR1 is LNHDA and CDR2 is SQIVND (reference sequence). CDR3 amino acids: CASSLAGEGSTDTQYF. CDR3 nucleotides: TGTGCCAGTAGTTTAGCGGGGGAGGGAAGCACAGATACGCAGTATTTT. Full variable domain (missing parts from reference TRBV19 and TRBJ2-3): DGGITQSPKYLFRKEGQNVTLSCEQNLNHDAMYWYRQDPGQGLRLIYYSQIVNDFQKGDIAEGYSVSREKKESFPLTVTSAQKNPTAFYLCASSLAGEGSTDTQYFGPGTRLTVL.

This clone was counted once. V gene TRBV4-3 combines with J gene TRBJ2-7; possibly TRBD2 for D (6 bases). V was shortened by 1 base and J by 5 bases, with 15 bases between the two germline ends. This CDR3 contains 15 residues. Germline loops: CDR1 LGHNA, CDR2 YSLEER. The CDR3 region has the DNA TGCGCCAGCAGCCAAGGGAGGGAAACGGACCACGAGCAGTACTTC. Translating gives CASSQGRETDHEQYF.

CDR3 sequence reads: CASQSFPMARQNDLAKNIQYF. The CDR3 DNA is TGCGCCAGCCAGTCCTTCCCCATGGCGAGACAGAACGATCTAGCCAAAAACATTCAGTACTTC. The rearrangement joins TRBV23-1 to TRBJ2-4; D may be TRBD1 (5 bases). TRBV23-1 is an ORF for which the function is uncertain. The CDR3 sequence is 21 residues long. Trimming left V 8 bases short and J 0 bases short, with 32 bases between.

The CDR3 spells CASSGGNEQFF. The DNA for the CDR3 is TGTGCCAGCTCCGGGGGCAATGAGCAGTTCTTC. The rearrangement uses TRBV7-9 and TRBJ2-1, with TRBD2 as a possible D gene (6 bases). CDR3 size: 11 residues. The germline gives CDR1 SEHNR, CDR2 FQNEAQ (reference sequence). V lost 8 bases and J lost 6, with 8 bases in between.

There are a few counts of this clone. This sequence joins TRBV5-1 and TRBJ2-7; 14 bases match TRBD2. Trimming removed 4 bases from V and 5 bases from J; junction bases left unmatched: 5. CDR1 SGHRS and CDR2 YFSETQ come from the germline V gene. The CDR3 covers 15 residues. The CDR3 is CASSQGLAGENEQYF. Written as DNA, the CDR3 is TGCGCCAGCAGCCAGGGACTAGCGGGAGAGAACGAGCAGTACTTC.

The chain has TRBV7-2 and TRBJ2-1; 11 bases agree with TRBD2. V lost 3 bases to trimming and J lost 0 bases; unmatched junction nucleotides: 4. Germline V gives CDR1 SGHTA, CDR2 FQGNSA. The CDR3 is made up of 17 amino acids. CDR3 coding DNA: TGTGCCAGCAGCTTTCCCACTAGCGGGAGCTCCTACAATGAGCAGTTCTTC. This gives the protein CASSFPTSGSSYNEQFF.

This clone occurred once. This chain uses TRBV11-2 with TRBJ1-2; D gene unclear. CDR1 SGHAT and CDR2 FQNNGV come from the germline V gene. The V gene lost 1 base and the J gene lost 4 bases, with 13 bases spanning the gap. This CDR3 is 15 amino acids long. CDR3 residues: CASSLVAGDLYGYTF. In DNA, the CDR3 is TGTGCCAGCAGCTTAGTGGCAGGAGACCTCTATGGCTACACCTTC.

The chain has TRBV15 and TRBJ2-1; D remains unclear. This CDR3 is 17 amino acids long. Per the germline V gene, CDR1 is LNHNV and CDR2 is YYDKDF (reference sequence). V was shortened by 1 base and J by 2 bases, with 15 bases between the two germline ends. CDR3 residues: CATSRGATLDAYNEQFF. The DNA for the CDR3 is TGTGCCACCAGCAGAGGCGCGACCCTAGATGCCTACAATGAGCAGTTCTTC.

V and J are TRBV7-2 and TRBJ2-7, with no clear D. The CDR3 runs 15 residues. Germline V gives CDR1 SGHTA, CDR2 FQGNSA. Between the trimmed V and J ends, which lost 4 bases and 2 bases, there was a span of 15 bases. CDR3 in amino acids: CASSSGPPSTYEQYF. The CDR3 coding sequence is TGTGCCAGCAGCTCGGGCCCTCCCAGCACCTACGAGCAGTACTTC.

This chain links TRBV19 with TRBJ2-1, with D perhaps matching TRBD2 (6 bases). V was shortened by 5 bases and J by 8 bases, with 16 bases between the two germline ends. This CDR3 has 14 amino acids. CDR1 and CDR2 (germline): LNHDA, SQIVND (reference sequence). CDR3 coding DNA: TGTGCCAGTAGTCCGAGACTAGTTAGCGATGAGCAGTTCTTC. Translated, it gives CASSPRLVSDEQFF.

The V and J genes are TRBV4-1 and TRBJ1-3, with D hard to call. This CDR3 contains 16 residues. Trimming cost V 0 bases and J 4 bases, with 13 bases left between them. Germline CDR1 reads MGHRA; CDR2 reads YSYEKL. Here the CDR3 reads CASSQDRGRYGNTIYF. The DNA of the CDR3 is TGCGCCAGCAGCCAAGATCGCGGGAGATACGGAAACACCATATATTTT.

CDR3 sequence: CASSLGGYTGELFF. In nucleotides, the CDR3 is TGTGCCAGCAGTTTGGGAGGGTACACCGGGGAGCTGTTTTTT. The chain links TRBV6-5 to TRBJ2-2; TRBD2 matches at 7 bases. J gave up 3 bases and V 4 bases, and 2 bases lay outside the gene matches. The CDR3 loop spans 14 amino acids. Germline V gives CDR1 MNHEY, CDR2 SVGAGI.

The chain uses TRBV18 and TRBJ2-5; a possible D gene is TRBD1 (6 bases). V was clipped by 3 bases and J by 1 base, with 21 bases between them. Germline V gene lookup returns CDR1 KGHSH and CDR2 LQKENI. The CDR3 is 18 residues long. The CDR3 DNA reads TGTGCCAGCTCACCTCCCTGGGACATCGGATTTCTCCAAGAGACCCAGTACTTC. This sequence encodes CASSPPWDIGFLQETQYF.

This clone was seen only once. The chain couples TRBV11-1 to TRBJ2-7, with 13 bases aligning to TRBD2. The junction had 13 bases not matched to a gene; V was cut back by 2 bases and J by 3 bases. There are 19 residues in the CDR3. Germline V gives CDR1 SGHAT, CDR2 FQDESV (reference sequence). The CDR3 here is CASSLTGLAGSRDGYEQYF. The CDR3 DNA is TGTGCCAGCAGCTTAACGGGACTAGCGGGGTCCAGGGATGGCTACGAGCAGTACTTC.

The gene calls are TRBV14 and TRBJ2-7; D is unresolved. Trimming stripped 4 bases from V and 1 base from J, with 8 bases between. CDR1 and CDR2 (germline): SGHDN, FVKESK. The CDR3 runs to 13 residues. The CDR3 coding sequence is TGTGCCAGCAGCCTCGGGCCGTCCTACGAGCAGTACTTC. This translates into CASSLGPSYEQYF.

The J gene is TRBJ1-2, the V gene TRBV29-1; D is unresolved. The CDR3 has 10 residues. The V and J ends lost 4 bases and 4 bases respectively, with 4 bases between them. Per germline, CDR1 SQVTM and CDR2 ANQGSEA. The CDR3, as DNA: TGCAGCGTTGCAAGCTATGGCTACACCTTC. As protein: CSVASYGYTF.

The chain recombines TRBV5-3 with TRBJ2-6, with no clear D. TRBV5-3 is annotated as an ORF whose role is uncertain. V was trimmed by 4 bases and J by 4 bases, leaving 15 bases between them. The length of the CDR3 is 16 residues. The CDR3 nucleotides read TGTGCCAGAAGCCGGATGAGACCTCGGGGGGCCAACGTCCTGACTTTC. As protein: CARSRMRPRGANVLTF.

This clone was seen more than once but under ten times. The chain recombines TRBV6-1 with TRBJ2-1, with a tentative D call TRBD1 (6 bases). This CDR3 has 15 residues. Germline CDR1 MNHNS, CDR2 SASEGT. Trimming cost V 4 bases and J 2 bases, with 12 bases left between them. In DNA form, the CDR3 reads TGTGCCAGCAGTGTATTGACAGGCGCCTACAATGAGCAGTTCTTC. Translating gives CASSVLTGAYNEQFF.

The chain joins TRBV7-6 to TRBJ2-1, with TRBD2 matching 11 bases. This CDR3 region has 17 residues. Germline CDR1 SGHVS, CDR2 FNYEAQ. V gave up 4 bases and J gave up 9 bases; unmatched junction bases: 14. The CDR3 coding sequence is TGTGCCAGCAGCTCCGTTACTAGCGGGAGTGGGTGGGGTGAGCAGTTCTTC. Amino acid sequence: CASSSVTSGSGWGEQFF.

The chain carries TRBV9 and TRBJ2-2; TRBD2 matches 7 bases. J lost 2 bases, V lost 3 bases, and 10 bases had no gene match. Germline V gene lookup returns CDR1 SGDLS and CDR2 YYNGEE. The length of the CDR3 is 17 residues. CDR3: CASSGIVTSINTGELFF. The CDR3 nucleotides are TGTGCCAGCAGCGGGATAGTGACTAGCATTAACACCGGGGAGCTGTTTTTT.

The chain links TRBV11-3 to TRBJ2-5; D not certain. V was clipped by 4 bases and J by 2 bases, with 11 bases between them. CDR1 is SGHNT and CDR2 is YENEEA in the germline V gene. CDR3 size: 14 residues. CDR3 amino acids: CASSSRTEQETQYF. Here the CDR3 DNA reads TGTGCCAGCAGCTCCCGTACGGAGCAAGAGACCCAGTACTTC.

V usage is TRBV29-1 and J usage is TRBJ2-3, with 7 bases matching TRBD2. The CDR3 consists of 12 residues. The V gene end was trimmed by 1 base and the J gene end by 7 bases; junction bases not matched to a gene: 2. Germline CDR1 and CDR2: SQVTM and ANQGSEA. The CDR3 sequence: CSVEGEGNTQYF. The CDR3 DNA reads TGCAGCGTTGAAGGGGAGGGGAATACGCAGTATTTT.